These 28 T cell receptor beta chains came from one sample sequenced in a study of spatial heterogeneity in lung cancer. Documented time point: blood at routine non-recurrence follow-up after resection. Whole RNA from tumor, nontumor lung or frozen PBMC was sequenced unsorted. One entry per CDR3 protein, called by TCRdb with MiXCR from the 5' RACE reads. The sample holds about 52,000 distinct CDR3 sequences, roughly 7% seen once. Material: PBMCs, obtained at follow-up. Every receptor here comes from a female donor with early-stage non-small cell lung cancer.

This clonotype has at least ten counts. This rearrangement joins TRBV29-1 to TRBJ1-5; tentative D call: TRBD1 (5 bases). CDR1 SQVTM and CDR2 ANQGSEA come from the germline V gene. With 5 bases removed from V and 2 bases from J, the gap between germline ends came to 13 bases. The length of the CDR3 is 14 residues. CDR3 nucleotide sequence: TGCAGCGTTCAGAACCAGGGTGGCAATCAGCCCCAGCATTTT. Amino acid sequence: CSVQNQGGNQPQHF.

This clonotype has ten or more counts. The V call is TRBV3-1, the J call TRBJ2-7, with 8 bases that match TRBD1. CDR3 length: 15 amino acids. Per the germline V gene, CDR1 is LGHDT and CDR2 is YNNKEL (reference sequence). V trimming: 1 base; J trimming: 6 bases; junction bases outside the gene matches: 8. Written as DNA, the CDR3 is TGTGCCAGCAGCCAAGTAGTGACAGGGGAAAGCGAGCAGTACTTC. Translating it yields CASSQVVTGESEQYF.

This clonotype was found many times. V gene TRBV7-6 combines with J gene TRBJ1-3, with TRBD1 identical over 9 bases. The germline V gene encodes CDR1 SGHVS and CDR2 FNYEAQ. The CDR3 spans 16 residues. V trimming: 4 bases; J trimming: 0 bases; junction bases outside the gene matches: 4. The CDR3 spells CASSSGTGPSGNTIYF. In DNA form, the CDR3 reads TGTGCCAGCAGCTCCGGGACAGGGCCCTCTGGAAACACCATATATTTT.

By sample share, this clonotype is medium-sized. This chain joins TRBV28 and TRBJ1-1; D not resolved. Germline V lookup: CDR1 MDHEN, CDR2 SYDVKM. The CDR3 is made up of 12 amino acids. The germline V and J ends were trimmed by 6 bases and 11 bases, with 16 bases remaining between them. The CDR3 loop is CASRTDGPSAFF. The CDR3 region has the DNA TGTGCCAGCAGAACCGACGGACCGTCGGCTTTCTTT.

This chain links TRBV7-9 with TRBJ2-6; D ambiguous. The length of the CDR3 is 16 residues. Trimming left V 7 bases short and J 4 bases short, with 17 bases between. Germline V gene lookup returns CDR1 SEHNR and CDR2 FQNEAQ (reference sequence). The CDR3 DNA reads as TGTGCCAGCATCGAGGCAGGCCGCCGAGGGGCCAACGTCCTGACTTTC. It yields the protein CASIEAGRRGANVLTF.

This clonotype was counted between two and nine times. CDR3 region: CATSRRTSGGELFF. DNA of the CDR3: TGTGCCACCAGTCGTAGAACATCGGGCGGGGAGCTGTTTTTT. This chain connects TRBV24-1 to TRBJ2-2, with unresolved D. Trimming shortened V by 6 bases and J by 7 bases, and 14 bases separated the two germline ends. The CDR3 extends over 14 amino acids. Germline lookup yields CDR1 KGHDR and CDR2 SFDVKD.

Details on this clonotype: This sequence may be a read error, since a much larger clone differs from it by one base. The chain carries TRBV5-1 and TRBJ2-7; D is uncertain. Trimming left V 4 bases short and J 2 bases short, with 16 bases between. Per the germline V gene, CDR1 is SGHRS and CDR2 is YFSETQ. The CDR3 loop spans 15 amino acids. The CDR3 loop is CASSPSPQLTYEQYF. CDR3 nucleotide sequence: TGCGCCAGCAGCCCCAGTCCCCAGCTAACCTACGAGCAGTACTTC.

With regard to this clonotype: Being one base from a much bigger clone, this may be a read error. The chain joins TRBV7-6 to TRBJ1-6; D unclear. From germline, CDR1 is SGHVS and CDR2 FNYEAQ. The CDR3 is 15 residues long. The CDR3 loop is CASSSGGFSNAPLHF. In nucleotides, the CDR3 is TGTGCCAGCAGCTCCGGAGGTTTTTCTAATGCACCCCTCCACTTT.

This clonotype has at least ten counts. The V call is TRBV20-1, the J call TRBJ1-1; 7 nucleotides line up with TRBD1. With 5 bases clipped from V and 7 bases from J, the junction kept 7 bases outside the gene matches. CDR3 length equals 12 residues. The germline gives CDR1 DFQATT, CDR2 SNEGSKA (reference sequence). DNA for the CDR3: TGCAGTGCTCGACAGGGATCGGGTGAAGCTTTCTTT. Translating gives CSARQGSGEAFF.

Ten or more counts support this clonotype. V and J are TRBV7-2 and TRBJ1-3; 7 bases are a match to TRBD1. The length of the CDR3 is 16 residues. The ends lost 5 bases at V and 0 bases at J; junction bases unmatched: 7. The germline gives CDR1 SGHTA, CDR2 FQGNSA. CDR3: CASSVNRGFSGNTIYF. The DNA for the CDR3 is TGTGCCAGCAGCGTAAACAGGGGTTTCTCTGGAAACACCATATATTTT.

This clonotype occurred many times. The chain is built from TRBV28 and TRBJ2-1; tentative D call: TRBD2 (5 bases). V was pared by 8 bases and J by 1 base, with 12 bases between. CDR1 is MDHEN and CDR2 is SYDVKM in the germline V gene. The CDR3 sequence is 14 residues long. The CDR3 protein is CASRRGVSYNEQFF. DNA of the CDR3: TGTGCCAGCCGACGGGGAGTGTCCTACAATGAGCAGTTCTTC. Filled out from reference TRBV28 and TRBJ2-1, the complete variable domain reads DVKVTQSSRYLVKRTGEKVFLECVQDMDHENMFWYRQDPGLGLRLIYFSYDVKMKEKGDIPEGYSVSREKKERFSLILESASTNQTSMYLCASRRGVSYNEQFFGPGTRLTVL.

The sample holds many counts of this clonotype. The CDR3: CSGDRDTEAFF. DNA for the CDR3: TGCAGTGGAGACAGGGACACTGAAGCTTTCTTT. This rearrangement joins TRBV20-1 to TRBJ1-1, with 7 bases lining up with TRBD1. The V gene end was trimmed by 7 bases and the J gene end by 3 bases; junction bases not matched to a gene: 2. The CDR3 loop spans 11 amino acids. Germline V lookup: CDR1 DFQATT, CDR2 SNEGSKA (reference sequence).

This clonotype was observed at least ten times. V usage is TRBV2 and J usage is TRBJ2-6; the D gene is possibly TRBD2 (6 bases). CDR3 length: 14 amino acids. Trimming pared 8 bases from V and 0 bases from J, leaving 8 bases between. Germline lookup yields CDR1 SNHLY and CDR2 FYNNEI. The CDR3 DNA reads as TGTGCCAGCCTCGGGAGCTCTGGGGCCAACGTCCTGACTTTC. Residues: CASLGSSGANVLTF.

For the CDR3, the DNA is TGCGCCAGCAGCAGGGACCGTAACTATGGCTACACCTTC. Protein sequence: CASSRDRNYGYTF. The chain employs TRBV5-1 and TRBJ1-2, with D perhaps matching TRBD1 (5 bases). The germline gives CDR1 SGHRS, CDR2 YFSETQ. The ends were cut back, 4 bases at V and 1 base at J, with 8 bases in the middle. The length of the CDR3 is 13 residues.

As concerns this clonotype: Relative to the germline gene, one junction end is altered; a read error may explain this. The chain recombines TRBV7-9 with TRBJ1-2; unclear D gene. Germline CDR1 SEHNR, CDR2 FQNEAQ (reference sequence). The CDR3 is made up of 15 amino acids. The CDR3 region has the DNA TGTGTCAGCAGCCCCCCGCCGCAACCCGGCTATGGCTACACCTTC. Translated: CVSSPPPQPGYGYTF.

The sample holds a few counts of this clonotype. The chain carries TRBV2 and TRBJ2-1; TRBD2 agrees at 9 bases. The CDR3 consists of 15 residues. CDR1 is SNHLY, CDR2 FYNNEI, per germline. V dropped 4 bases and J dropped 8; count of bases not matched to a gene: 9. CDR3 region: CASSGTGGGVHEQFF. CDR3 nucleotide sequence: TGTGCCAGCAGTGGAACCGGCGGGGGGGTCCATGAGCAGTTCTTC.

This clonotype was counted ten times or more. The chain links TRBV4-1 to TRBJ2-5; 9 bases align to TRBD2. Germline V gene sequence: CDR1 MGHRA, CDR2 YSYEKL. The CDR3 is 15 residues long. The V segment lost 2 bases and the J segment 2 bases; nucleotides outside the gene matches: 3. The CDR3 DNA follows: TGCGCCAGCAGCCAAAATAGCGGGGGACAAGAGACCCAGTACTTC. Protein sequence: CASSQNSGGQETQYF.

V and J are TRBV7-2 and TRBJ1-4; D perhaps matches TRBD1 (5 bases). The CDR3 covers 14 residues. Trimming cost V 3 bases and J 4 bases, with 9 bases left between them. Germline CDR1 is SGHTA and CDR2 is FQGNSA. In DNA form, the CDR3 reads TGTGCCAGCAGCTTCTCCGGACATAATGAAAAACTGTTTTTT. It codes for CASSFSGHNEKLFF.

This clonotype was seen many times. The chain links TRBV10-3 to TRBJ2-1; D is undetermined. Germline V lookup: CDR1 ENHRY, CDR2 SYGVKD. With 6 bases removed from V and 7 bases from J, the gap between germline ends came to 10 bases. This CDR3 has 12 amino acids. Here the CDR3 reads CAIRGGTNEQFF. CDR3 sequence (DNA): TGTGCCATCAGGGGTGGTACAAATGAGCAGTTCTTC.

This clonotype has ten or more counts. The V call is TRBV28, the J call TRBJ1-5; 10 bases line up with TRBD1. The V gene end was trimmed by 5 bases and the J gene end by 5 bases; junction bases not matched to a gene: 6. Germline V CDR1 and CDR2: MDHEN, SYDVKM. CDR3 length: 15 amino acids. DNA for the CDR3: TGTGCCAGCAGTCCCGGACAGGGGGGCGATCAGCCCCAGCATTTT. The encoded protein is CASSPGQGGDQPQHF.

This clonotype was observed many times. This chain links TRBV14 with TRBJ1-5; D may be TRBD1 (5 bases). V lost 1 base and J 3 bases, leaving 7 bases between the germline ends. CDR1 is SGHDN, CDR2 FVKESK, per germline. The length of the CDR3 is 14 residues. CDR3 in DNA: TGTGCCAGCAGCCAAGTGGGGCTCAATCAGCCCCAGCATTTT. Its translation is CASSQVGLNQPQHF. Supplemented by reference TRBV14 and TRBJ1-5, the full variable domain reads EAGVTQFPSHSVIEKGQTVTLRCDPISGHDNLYWYRRVMGKEIKFLLHFVKESKQDESGMPNNRFLAERTGGTYSTLKVQPAELEDSGVYFCASSQVGLNQPQHFGDGTRLSIL.

For the CDR3, the DNA is TGTGCCAGCAGTTCCACTTGGGGGATGACAGATACGCAGTATTTT. Protein sequence: CASSSTWGMTDTQYF. V gene TRBV27 combines with J gene TRBJ2-3; the D gene could be TRBD1 or TRBD2 (5 bases each). There are 15 residues in the CDR3. CDR1 is MNHEY, CDR2 SMNVEV, per germline (reference sequence). V was clipped by 4 bases and J by 3 bases, with 14 bases between them.

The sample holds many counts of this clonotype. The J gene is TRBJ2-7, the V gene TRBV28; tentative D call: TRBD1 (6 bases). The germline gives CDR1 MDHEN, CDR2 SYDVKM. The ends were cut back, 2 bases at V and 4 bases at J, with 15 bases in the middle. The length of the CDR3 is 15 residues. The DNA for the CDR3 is TGTGCCAGCAGTTTAAACCCGACAGGACCATACGAGCAGTACTTC. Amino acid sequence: CASSLNPTGPYEQYF.

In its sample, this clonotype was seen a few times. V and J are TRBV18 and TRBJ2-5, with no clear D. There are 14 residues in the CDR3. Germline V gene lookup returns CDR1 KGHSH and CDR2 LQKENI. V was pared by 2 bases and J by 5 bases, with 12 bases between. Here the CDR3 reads CASSPVYSRETQYF. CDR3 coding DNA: TGTGCCAGCTCACCAGTTTATAGTCGGGAGACCCAGTACTTC.

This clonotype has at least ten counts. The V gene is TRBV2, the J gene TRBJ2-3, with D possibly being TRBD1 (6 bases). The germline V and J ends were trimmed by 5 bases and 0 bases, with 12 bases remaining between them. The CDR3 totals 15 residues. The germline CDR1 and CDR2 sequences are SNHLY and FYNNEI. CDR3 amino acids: CASSWTEPSTDTQYF. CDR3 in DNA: TGTGCCAGCAGTTGGACAGAGCCCAGCACAGATACGCAGTATTTT.

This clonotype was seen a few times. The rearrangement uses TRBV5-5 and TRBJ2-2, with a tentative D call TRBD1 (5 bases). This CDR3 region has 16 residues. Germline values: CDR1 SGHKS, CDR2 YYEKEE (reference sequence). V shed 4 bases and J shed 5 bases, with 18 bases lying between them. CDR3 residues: CASSEFQGSVTGELFF. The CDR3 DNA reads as TGTGCCAGCAGCGAATTTCAGGGTTCAGTAACCGGGGAGCTGTTTTTT.

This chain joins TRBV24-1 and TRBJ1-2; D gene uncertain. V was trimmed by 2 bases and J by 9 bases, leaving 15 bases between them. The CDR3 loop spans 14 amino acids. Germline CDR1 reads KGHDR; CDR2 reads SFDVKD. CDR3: CATSDSRRILSYTF. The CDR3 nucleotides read TGTGCCACCAGTGATTCCCGAAGGATTCTTAGCTACACCTTC.

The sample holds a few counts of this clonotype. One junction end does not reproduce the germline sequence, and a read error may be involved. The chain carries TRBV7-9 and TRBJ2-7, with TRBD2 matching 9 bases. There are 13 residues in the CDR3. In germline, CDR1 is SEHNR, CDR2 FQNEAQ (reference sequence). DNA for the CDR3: TGTGCCAGCAGATTAGCGGGGGCCTACGAGCAGTACTTC. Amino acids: CASRLAGAYEQYF.